Included here is one T cell receptor (beta chain) sequence, with context. The table came from immunoSEQ multiplex PCR; TCRdb's copy has only in-frame clones and leaves some out. The profile shows roughly 150,000 clones, 88% of them singletons. This sample stems from a study of control samples from healthy donors and cancer patients. The CDR3 runs 13 residues. The V end was cut by 8 bases, the J end by 7 bases, with 18 bases between. CDR1 is MDHEN, CDR2 SYDVKM, per germline. This clonotype originated in a man younger than 35 in good health. Sequenced material: blood. This chain joins TRBV28 and TRBJ2-7; possibly TRBD1 for D (5 bases). CDR3 loop: CASLKTASLEQYF. CDR3 coding DNA: TGTGCCAGCCTTAAGACAGCCAGTCTTGAGCAGTACTTC.